This T cell receptor beta chain emerged from a study of low-dose radiotherapy and immunotherapy resistance in tumors. The authors ran around 22 PCR cycles to amplify TCRs with a constant-region primer and V-primer adapter. TCRdb reprocessed the reads with MiXCR, giving one entry per CDR3 protein. Of about 50,000 distinct CDR3 sequences detected, about 10% appear once; the ten largest clones hold 6.2%. Time point denoted: before trial treatment. This clonotype was detected ten times or more. The germline gives CDR1 LNHNV, CDR2 YYDKDF (reference sequence). Unmatched junction bases numbered 4, after V lost 5 bases and J lost 4 bases. The CDR3 spans 14 residues.

Specimen: PBMCs, collected before treatment. The chain combines TRBV15 with TRBJ2-2; 7 positions agree with TRBD1. The sequence came from a female donor with ovarian cancer. DNA for the CDR3: TGTGCCACCAGCGAGGGGGCCAGCACCGGGGAGCTGTTTTTT. Its protein product is CATSEGASTGELFF.